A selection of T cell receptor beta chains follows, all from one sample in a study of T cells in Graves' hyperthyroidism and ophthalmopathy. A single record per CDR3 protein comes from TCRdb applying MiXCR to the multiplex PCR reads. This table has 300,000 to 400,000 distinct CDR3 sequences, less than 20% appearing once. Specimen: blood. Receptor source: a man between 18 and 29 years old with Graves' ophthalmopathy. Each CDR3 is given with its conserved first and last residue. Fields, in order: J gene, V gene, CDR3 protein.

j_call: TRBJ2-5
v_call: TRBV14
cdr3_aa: CASRPTSVRETQYF

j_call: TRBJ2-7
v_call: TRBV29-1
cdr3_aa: CSVTGSSSYEQYF

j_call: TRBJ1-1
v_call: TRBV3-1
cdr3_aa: CASSPGGRTEAFF

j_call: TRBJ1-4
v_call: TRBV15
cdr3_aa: CATSSLTSTNEKLFF

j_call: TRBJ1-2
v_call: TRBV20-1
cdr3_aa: CSARETGNYGYTF

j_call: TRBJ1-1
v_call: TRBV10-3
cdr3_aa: CAISSVFGVNTEAFF

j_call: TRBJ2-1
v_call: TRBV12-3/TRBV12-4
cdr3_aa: CASSPTGGINEQFF

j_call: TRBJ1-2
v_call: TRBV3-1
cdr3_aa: CASSQDGSAPLYGYTF

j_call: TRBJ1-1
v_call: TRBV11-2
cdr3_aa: CASRNGQFEAFF

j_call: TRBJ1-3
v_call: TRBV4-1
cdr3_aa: CASSQERHRNTIYF